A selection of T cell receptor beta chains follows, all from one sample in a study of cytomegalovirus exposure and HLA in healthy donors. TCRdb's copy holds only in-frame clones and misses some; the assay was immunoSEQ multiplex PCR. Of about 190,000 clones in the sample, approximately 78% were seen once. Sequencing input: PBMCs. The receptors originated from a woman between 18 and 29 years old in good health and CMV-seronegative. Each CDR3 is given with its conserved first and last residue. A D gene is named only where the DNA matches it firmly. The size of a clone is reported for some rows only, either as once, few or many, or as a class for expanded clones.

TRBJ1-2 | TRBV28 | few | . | TGTGCCAGCAGTCTCTCGACTAACGGCTACACCTTC | CASSLSTNGYTF
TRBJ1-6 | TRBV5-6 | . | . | TGTGCCAGCAGCCCTAACAGTGTTAATTCACCCCTCCACTTT | CASSPNSVNSPLHF
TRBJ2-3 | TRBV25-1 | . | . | TGTGCCAGCAGTGAAAAGGAAGCGGGCCCCGCCGGAGATACGCAGTATTTT | CASSEKEAGPAGDTQYF
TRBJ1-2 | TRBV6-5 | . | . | TGTGCCAGCAGTTACTCGAGGCCCCCTAGGGGAGGCTACACCTTC | CASSYSRPPRGGYTF
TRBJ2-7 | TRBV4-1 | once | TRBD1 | TGCGCCAGCCGACAGGGGGCTGGCGAGCAGTACTTC | CASRQGAGEQYF
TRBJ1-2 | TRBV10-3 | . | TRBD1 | TGTGCCATCAGTGAGCCGGACGGGACAGGGGGCTATGGCTACACCTTC | CAISEPDGTGGYGYTF
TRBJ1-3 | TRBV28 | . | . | TGTGCCACCATCCGGGAATCTGGAAACACCATATATTTT | CATIRESGNTIYF
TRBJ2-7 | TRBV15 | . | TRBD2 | TGTGCCACCAGCACCGGACTAGCGGGTTTTGTGCAGTACTTC | CATSTGLAGFVQYF
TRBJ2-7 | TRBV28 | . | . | TGTGCCAGCAGTTGGACAGTCCCAACCGAGCAGTACTTC | CASSWTVPTEQYF
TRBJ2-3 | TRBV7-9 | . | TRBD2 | TGTGCCAGCAGCTCCCAAATAGCGGGGGGGCCCGTCAGCACAGATACGCAGTATTTT | CASSSQIAGGPVSTDTQYF
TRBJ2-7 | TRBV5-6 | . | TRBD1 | TGTGCCAGCAGCTGGGAGAAAAGACAGGGAGCCCTCTACGAGCAGTACTTC | CASSWEKRQGALYEQYF
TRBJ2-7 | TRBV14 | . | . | TGTGCCAGCAGCCAAGAGGCAGGGCTGTACGAGCAGTACTTC | CASSQEAGLYEQYF
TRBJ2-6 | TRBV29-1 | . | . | TGTGGTAGCGTCTCCGGGGCCAACGTCCTGACTTTC | CGSVSGANVLTF
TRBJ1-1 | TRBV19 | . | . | TGTGCCAGTATTTCAGGGACTGAAGCTTTCTTT | CASISGTEAFF
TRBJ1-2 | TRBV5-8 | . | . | TGTGCCAGCAGCCCCCCCCAGGGTTGGCACTATGGCTACACCTTC | CASSPPQGWHYGYTF
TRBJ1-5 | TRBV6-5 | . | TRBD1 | TGTGCCAGCAGTGGGGACAGGGGAGGCAATCAGCCCCAGCATTTT | CASSGDRGGNQPQHF
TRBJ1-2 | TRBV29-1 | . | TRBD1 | TGCAGCGGCACCGGGACAGGGGGCGGGGGAGGGGGTGGCTACACCTTC | CSGTGTGGGGGGGYTF
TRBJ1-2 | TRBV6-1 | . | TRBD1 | TGTGCCACCACGGGACAGGGCTCTAACTATGGCTACACCTTC | CATTGQGSNYGYTF
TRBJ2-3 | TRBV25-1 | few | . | TGTGCCAGCAGTGAATCACCGCGGGATACGCAGTATTTT | CASSESPRDTQYF
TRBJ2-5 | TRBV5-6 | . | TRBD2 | TGTGCCAGCAGCCAAGACCCACTAGCGCGGCAAGAGACCCAGTACTTC | CASSQDPLARQETQYF
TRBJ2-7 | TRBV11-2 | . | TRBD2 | TGTGCCAGCAGCTTAGGCCCCGGGACTAGCGGGAGGATAGGGTACGAGCAGTACTTC | CASSLGPGTSGRIGYEQYF
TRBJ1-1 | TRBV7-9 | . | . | TGTGCCAGCAGCATTCCTGTGTCTGAAGCTTTCTTT | CASSIPVSEAFF